This entry concerns a single T cell receptor (beta chain). The sample belongs to a study of ipilimumab plus nivolumab after autologous stem cell transplantation. This table comes from immunoSEQ multiplex PCR, and its TCRdb copy is limited to in-frame clones, with some not included. The sample has about 17,000 clones, roughly 80% seen once. The material was PBMCs, obtained in a trial of ipilimumab plus nivolumab as post-transplant consolidation. This receptor was identified in a male donor with diffuse large B-cell lymphoma.

Written as DNA, the CDR3 is TGTGCCAGCAGTTTAATATGGGATGTCAATCAGCCCCAGCATTTT. This encodes CASSLIWDVNQPQHF. This chain uses TRBV27 with TRBJ1-5; D not certain. Deletions cut 2 bases from V and 3 bases from J, with 11 bases between. The germline gives CDR1 MNHEY, CDR2 SMNVEV (reference sequence). This CDR3 region has 15 residues.